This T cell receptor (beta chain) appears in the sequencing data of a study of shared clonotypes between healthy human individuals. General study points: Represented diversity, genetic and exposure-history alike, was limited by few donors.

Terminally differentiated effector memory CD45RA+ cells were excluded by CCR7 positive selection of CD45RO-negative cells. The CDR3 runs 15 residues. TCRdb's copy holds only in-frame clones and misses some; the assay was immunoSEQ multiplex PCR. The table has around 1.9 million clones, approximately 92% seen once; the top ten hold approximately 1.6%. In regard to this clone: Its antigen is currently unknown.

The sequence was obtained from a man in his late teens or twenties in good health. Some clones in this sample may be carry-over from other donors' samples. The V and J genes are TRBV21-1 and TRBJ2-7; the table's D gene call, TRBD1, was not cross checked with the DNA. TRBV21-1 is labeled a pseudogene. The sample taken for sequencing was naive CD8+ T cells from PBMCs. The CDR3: CASSRRTGGRFEQYF. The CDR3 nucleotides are TGTGCCAGCAGCAGACGGACAGGGGGCCGGTTTGAGCAGTACTTC.